Included here is one T cell receptor beta chain sequence, with context. Its cognate antigen is unknown. Full-length variable regions came from constant-region reverse primers plus semi-nested Nested Universal Primer A PCR. MiXCR, run by TCRdb on the 5' RACE reads, gives a single entry per CDR3 protein. The sample has 35,000 to 50,000 distinct CDR3 sequences, roughly 27% seen once. Study outcomes and limitations: Tumor Tregs overlapped most with tumor, then blood, naive CD4+ cells.

V shed 3 bases and J 6 bases; nucleotides not matched to a gene: 6. The V gene's germline CDR1 is DFQATT and CDR2 SNEGSKA (reference sequence). This CDR3 comprises 14 residues. This chain uses TRBV20-1 with TRBJ1-4, with 8 bases fitting TRBD1. This TCR was sampled from a female donor with breast cancer. Sequencing used memory CD4+ T cells sorted from a lymph node. Stated subset: memory CD4+ T cells, CD4+CD45RO+CD25-. The CDR3 reads CSASAPGGDEKLFF. DNA of the CDR3: TGCAGTGCTAGCGCTCCAGGGGGCGATGAAAAACTGTTTTTT.